These 24 T cell receptor beta chains were sequenced from one sample in a study of shared clonotypes between healthy human individuals. The protocol was immunoSEQ multiplex PCR, while the TCRdb copy is restricted to in-frame clones and leaves out a portion. The sample includes fewer than 500,000 clones, 60% to 80% of them seen just once. The sequenced sample consisted of PBMCs. These receptor sequences come from a woman in her forties in good health. Some clones in this sample may be carry-over from other donors' samples.

The V gene is TRBV28, the J gene TRBJ2-2; D is possibly TRBD2 (5 bases). The germline CDR1 and CDR2 sequences are MDHEN and SYDVKM. V lost 5 bases to trimming and J lost 4 bases, with 14 bases between them. The CDR3 extends over 15 amino acids. The DNA of the CDR3 is TGTGCCAGCAGTCCCGCCGGACTTGTCACCGGGGAGCTGTTTTTT. It encodes CASSPAGLVTGELFF.

The chain recombines TRBV7-2 with TRBJ1-5, with TRBD1 identical over 9 bases. Germline V gene lookup returns CDR1 SGHTA and CDR2 FQGNSA. The CDR3 consists of 17 residues. The junction had 8 bases not matched to a gene; V was cut back by 0 bases and J by 5 bases. Here the CDR3 DNA reads TGTGCCAGCAGCTTAGCCCGGACAGGGGAGGAGGATCAGCCCCAGCATTTT. Residues: CASSLARTGEEDQPQHF.

A remark on this clone: A read error is the likely source, as a far larger clone sits one nucleotide away. The chain recombines TRBV9 with TRBJ2-7, with 14 positions matching TRBD2. The CDR3 totals 17 residues. Germline V gene lookup returns CDR1 SGDLS and CDR2 YYNGEE. CDR3 in DNA: TGTGCCAGCAACGTAGGGACTAGCGGGAGTAGCTCCTACGAGCAGTACTTC. Amino acid sequence: CASNVGTSGSSSYEQYF. The whole variable domain, filled in from reference TRBV9 and TRBJ2-7, reads DSGVTQTPKHLITATGQRVTLRCSPRSGDLSVYWYQQSLDQGLQFLIQYYNGEERAKGNILERFSAQQFPDLHSELNLSSLELGDSALYFCASNVGTSGSSSYEQYFGPGTRLTVT.

The genes are TRBV4-2 and TRBJ2-1, with a weak D call TRBD2 (6 bases). Between the trimmed V and J ends, which lost 0 bases and 8 bases, there was a span of 17 bases. Germline V gene sequence: CDR1 LGHNA, CDR2 YNFKEQ. This CDR3 is built from 16 residues. CDR3 sequence reads: CASSQDSGRPWDEQFF. DNA of the CDR3: TGTGCCAGCAGCCAAGATTCCGGGAGACCTTGGGATGAGCAGTTCTTC.

The rearrangement links TRBV6-6 to TRBJ2-6; D remains ambiguous. Trimming removed 6 bases at V and 2 bases at J, with 5 bases between. Germline-derived CDR1 and CDR2 are MNHNY and SVGAGI (reference sequence). There are 13 residues in the CDR3. The CDR3 DNA reads TGTGCCAGCAGCACCACTGGGGCCAACGTCCTGACTTTC. Translating gives CASSTTGANVLTF.

There are a few counts of this clone. The genes are TRBV4-3 and TRBJ2-6, with TRBD2 as a possible D gene (6 bases). V lost 2 bases and J 2 bases, leaving 19 bases between the germline ends. The germline CDR1 and CDR2 sequences are LGHNA and YSLEER. The CDR3 extends over 19 amino acids. This CDR3 is CASSQQPGTGLPGANVLTF. The CDR3 DNA sequence: TGCGCCAGCAGCCAACAACCGGGGACCGGACTACCTGGGGCCAACGTCCTGACTTTC.

The gene calls are TRBV2 and TRBJ2-1; 11 bases fit TRBD2. Trimming cost V 6 bases and J 10 bases; bases outside gene matches: 11. The germline V gene has CDR1 SNHLY and CDR2 FYNNEI. CDR3 length equals 15 residues. The DNA of the CDR3 is TGTGCCAGCAGACGACTAGCGGGGAGCCAATACGAGCAGTTCTTC. Amino acids: CASRRLAGSQYEQFF.

The V and J genes are TRBV4-2 and TRBJ2-1; TRBD2 aligns across 9 bases. The CDR3 length is 15 residues. V lost 2 bases, J lost 8 bases, and 7 bases stayed unmatched. Germline lookup yields CDR1 LGHNA and CDR2 YNFKEQ. CDR3 amino acids: CASSQSPGTSHEQFF. The CDR3 DNA reads as TGTGCCAGCAGCCAATCCCCCGGGACTAGCCATGAGCAGTTCTTC.

Many counts were recorded for this clone. This sample includes further DNA sequences coding for the same CDR3. V and J are TRBV30 and TRBJ2-2; no reliable D call. CDR3 length: 14 amino acids. V was shortened by 2 bases and J by 7 bases, with 14 bases between the two germline ends. CDR1 and CDR2 (germline): GTSNPN, SVGIG (reference sequence). CDR3 amino acids: CAWSRVGLYGELFF. The CDR3, as DNA: TGTGCCTGGAGTCGGGTAGGGTTGTACGGGGAGCTGTTTTTT.

This clone occurred a few times. The same CDR3 also results from other DNA sequences found in this sample. This chain joins TRBV6-4 and TRBJ2-2; D uncertain. The CDR3 sequence is 13 residues long. The germline CDR1 and CDR2 sequences are MRHNA and SNTAGT. Trimming cost V 0 bases and J 6 bases, with 5 bases left between them. Written as DNA, the CDR3 is TGTGCCAGCAGTGACTCGAGCGCCGGGGAGCTGTTTTTT. Encoded protein: CASSDSSAGELFF.

The table lists this clone with a count of one. This chain connects TRBV28 to TRBJ1-5, with a possible D match to TRBD1 (5 bases). Trimming left V 3 bases short and J 6 bases short, with 15 bases between. CDR3 length: 15 amino acids. In germline, CDR1 is MDHEN, CDR2 SYDVKM. CDR3 sequence (DNA): TGTGCCAGCAGTTTCTCTTTTCTCAGGGTTCAGCCCCAGCATTTT. This translates into CASSFSFLRVQPQHF.

The chain combines TRBV5-1 with TRBJ2-5; TRBD2 is a possible D gene (6 bases). The CDR3 contains 13 residues. The ends were cut back, 4 bases at V and 3 bases at J, with 10 bases in the middle. Germline CDR1 is SGHRS and CDR2 is YFSETQ. CDR3 DNA: TGCGCCAGCAGCGCGGGAAGAAAAGAGACCCAGTACTTC. It yields the protein CASSAGRKETQYF.

The chain couples TRBV9 to TRBJ1-2; D is undetermined. CDR3 length equals 15 residues. V was pared by 3 bases and J by 0 bases, with 12 bases between. Germline V gives CDR1 SGDLS, CDR2 YYNGEE. The CDR3 sequence: CASSAVAPANYGYTF. CDR3 coding DNA: TGTGCCAGCAGCGCCGTAGCCCCGGCTAACTATGGCTACACCTTC.

There are many counts of this clone. The chain recombines TRBV2 with TRBJ2-7; perhaps TRBD1 as D (5 bases). The CDR3 extends over 13 amino acids. Deletions cut 10 bases from V and 0 bases from J, with 13 bases between. Looked up from germline, CDR1 is SNHLY and CDR2 is FYNNEI. CDR3 protein: CATSTVFSYEQYF. The CDR3 DNA reads as TGTGCCACCTCGACAGTGTTCTCCTACGAGCAGTACTTC.

This chain uses TRBV28 with TRBJ2-3; 9 bases match TRBD2. The V gene end was trimmed by 6 bases and the J gene end by 4 bases; junction bases not matched to a gene: 2. The CDR3 is made up of 13 amino acids. Germline values: CDR1 MDHEN, CDR2 SYDVKM. The CDR3, as DNA: TGTGCCAGCAGGGCGGGAGGGGCAGATACGCAGTATTTT. This sequence encodes CASRAGGADTQYF. The whole variable domain, filled in from reference TRBV28 and TRBJ2-3, reads DVKVTQSSRYLVKRTGEKVFLECVQDMDHENMFWYRQDPGLGLRLIYFSYDVKMKEKGDIPEGYSVSREKKERFSLILESASTNQTSMYLCASRAGGADTQYFGPGTRLTVL.

CDR3 sequence (DNA): TGCGCCAGCACTCGGACAGGGGACCGGACAGATACGCAGTATTTT. Its protein product is CASTRTGDRTDTQYF. This rearrangement joins TRBV5-1 to TRBJ2-3; 9 nucleotides agree with TRBD1. Germline-derived CDR1 and CDR2 are SGHRS and YFSETQ. The ends lost 6 bases at V and 3 bases at J; junction bases unmatched: 8. The CDR3 loop spans 15 amino acids.

The chain carries TRBV5-4 and TRBJ1-2; no firm D call. The CDR3 extends over 15 amino acids. Germline CDR1 SGHNT, CDR2 YYREEE (reference sequence). V lost 3 bases and J 7 bases, leaving 19 bases between the germline ends. CDR3 sequence: CASSSGLLTPGGYTF. The CDR3, as DNA: TGTGCCAGCAGCTCGGGCCTGTTAACCCCCGGTGGCTACACCTTC. The full variable domain, in which reference TRBV5-4 and TRBJ1-2 provide the parts outside the CDR3, is ETGVTQSPTHLIKTRGQQVTLRCSSQSGHNTVSWYQQALGQGPQFIFQYYREEENGRGNFPPRFSGLQFPNYSSELNVNALELDDSALYLCASSSGLLTPGGYTFGSGTRLTVV.

CDR3 in amino acids: CASSRTSGTTGELFF. DNA of the CDR3: TGTGCCAGCAGTAGGACTAGCGGGACCACCGGGGAGCTGTTTTTT. The V call is TRBV28, the J call TRBJ2-2, with 12 nucleotides matching TRBD2. Trimming removed 5 bases from V and 4 bases from J; junction bases left unmatched: 2. CDR3 size: 15 residues. The V gene's germline CDR1 is MDHEN and CDR2 SYDVKM.

The V call is TRBV20-1, the J call TRBJ1-1; D remains ambiguous. The V gene lost 0 bases and the J gene lost 8 bases, with 4 bases spanning the gap. Germline CDR1 and CDR2: DFQATT and SNEGSKA (reference sequence). The CDR3 length is 10 residues. DNA of the CDR3: TGCAGTGCTAGAGATCGGGAAGCTTTCTTT. It yields the protein CSARDREAFF.

This clone has more than one count but fewer than ten. The chain employs TRBV6-6 and TRBJ1-3, with 7 positions matching TRBD1. CDR1 is MNHNY and CDR2 is SVGAGI in the germline V gene (reference sequence). The V and J ends lost 6 bases and 0 bases, in that order; junction bases with no gene match: 8. The CDR3 sequence is 16 residues long. Here the CDR3 DNA reads TGTGCCAGCAGGGTACAGGGGATCCGCTCTGGAAACACCATATATTTT. Its protein product is CASRVQGIRSGNTIYF.

This clone came up a few times. V usage is TRBV10-3 and J usage is TRBJ1-1; no clear D gene. In germline, CDR1 is ENHRY, CDR2 SYGVKD. This CDR3 spans 12 amino acids. Trimming shortened V by 3 bases and J by 12 bases, and 14 bases separated the two germline ends. The CDR3, as DNA: TGTGCCATCAGTGACCAACTTGGAGGACCTTTCTTT. Translated: CAISDQLGGPFF.

The chain combines TRBV30 with TRBJ1-6; D call uncertain. CDR1 is GTSNPN, CDR2 SVGIG, per germline (reference sequence). Trimming took off 1 base at V and 14 bases at J, with 18 bases between the two ends. This CDR3 contains 14 residues. The CDR3 DNA reads TGTGCCTGGAGTGGGCTCACGGGTACCGGCTCCCTCCACTTT. It translates to CAWSGLTGTGSLHF. The full variable domain, completed using reference TRBV30 and TRBJ1-6, is SQTIHQWPATLVQPVGSPLSLECTVEGTSNPNLYWYRQAAGRGLQLLFYSVGIGQISSEVPQNLSASRPQDRQFILSSKKLLLSDSGFYLCAWSGLTGTGSLHFGNGTRLTVT.

This clone was found once. The J gene is TRBJ1-2, the V gene TRBV6-1; tentatively, D is TRBD1 (6 bases). V was shortened by 2 bases and J by 5 bases, with 9 bases between the two germline ends. The germline V gene has CDR1 MNHNS and CDR2 SASEGT. This CDR3 comprises 13 residues. CDR3 in DNA: TGTGCCAGCAGTGAAACAGGGAAGTATGGCTACACCTTC. Translated: CASSETGKYGYTF.

This chain links TRBV11-1 with TRBJ2-3, with D maybe TRBD1 (6 bases). V was shortened by 3 bases and J by 4 bases, with 17 bases between the two germline ends. The CDR3 is made up of 16 amino acids. Germline V lookup: CDR1 SGHAT, CDR2 FQDESV (reference sequence). CDR3 coding DNA: TGTGCCAGCAGCTTTGGTGGGACACAAGGCTCAGATACGCAGTATTTT. It yields the protein CASSFGGTQGSDTQYF.